This passage covers 21 T cell receptor beta chains from one sample sequenced in a study of cytomegalovirus exposure and HLA in healthy donors. Researchers ran the PCR with 60 Vbeta and 13 Jbeta primers. Clones were read by immunoSEQ multiplex PCR, and TCRdb kept only the in-frame ones, dropping some. The sample data list 120,000 to 150,000 clones. The sample consisted of PBMCs. These receptors were collected from a man between 40 and 49 years old in good health and CMV-seronegative.

V gene TRBV7-9 combines with J gene TRBJ1-3; weak D call: TRBD1 (5 bases). CDR1 and CDR2 (germline): SEHNR, FQNEAQ (reference sequence). The ends were cut back, 7 bases at V and 0 bases at J, with 10 bases in the middle. CDR3 size: 14 residues. The CDR3 reads CASIRQLSGNTIYF. CDR3 sequence (DNA): TGTGCCAGCATCAGACAGCTCTCTGGAAACACCATATATTTT.

This chain joins TRBV19 and TRBJ1-2; 7 positions agree with TRBD1. Germline CDR1 and CDR2: LNHDA and SQIVND (reference sequence). With V trimmed by 7 bases and J by 2 bases, 7 bases remained unmatched. The CDR3 covers 14 residues. CDR3 sequence (DNA): TGTGCCAGTACCCCTTTAGGGGGCAACTATGGCTACACCTTC. It encodes CASTPLGGNYGYTF.

V gene TRBV11-2 combines with J gene TRBJ2-3, with a possible D match to TRBD2 (6 bases). The CDR3 loop spans 14 amino acids. The V and J ends lost 5 bases and 2 bases respectively, with 11 bases between them. CDR1 is SGHAT and CDR2 is FQNNGV in the germline V gene. CDR3 residues: CASSRGRLTDTQYF. CDR3 nucleotide sequence: TGTGCCAGCAGCCGGGGGAGGCTCACAGATACGCAGTATTTT.

This chain joins TRBV28 and TRBJ2-7, with 7 bases lining up with TRBD2. Germline V gene lookup returns CDR1 MDHEN and CDR2 SYDVKM. With V trimmed by 3 bases and J by 6 bases, 8 bases remained unmatched. The CDR3 runs to 14 residues. Here the CDR3 reads CASSLGGKQGEQYF. The DNA of the CDR3 is TGTGCCAGCAGTTTGGGAGGGAAGCAGGGCGAGCAGTACTTC.

The genes are TRBV5-4 and TRBJ1-6; 8 bases fit TRBD1. Germline V CDR1 and CDR2: SGHNT, YYREEE (reference sequence). This CDR3 has 15 amino acids. The ends lost 4 bases at V and 6 bases at J; junction bases unmatched: 6. The CDR3 DNA follows: TGTGCCAGCAGCACTCGGACAGGGAGTAATTCACCCCTCCACTTT. It is translated as CASSTRTGSNSPLHF. Combining the CDR3 with reference TRBV5-4 and TRBJ1-6 gives the whole variable domain ETGVTQSPTHLIKTRGQQVTLRCSSQSGHNTVSWYQQALGQGPQFIFQYYREEENGRGNFPPRFSGLQFPNYSSELNVNALELDDSALYLCASSTRTGSNSPLHFGNGTRLTVT.

The rearrangement links TRBV11-2 to TRBJ1-6, with a tentative D call TRBD1 (5 bases). The V gene lost 6 bases and the J gene lost 6 bases, with 21 bases spanning the gap. The CDR3 is 17 amino acids. Germline V lookup: CDR1 SGHAT, CDR2 FQNNGV. The CDR3 is CASRTFRAPSGNSPLHF. The DNA of the CDR3 is TGTGCCAGCAGGACCTTCAGGGCGCCCTCGGGTAATTCACCCCTCCACTTT.

In DNA, the CDR3 is TGTGCCAGCAGGCGGACAGGGCCCTCGGATGGCTACACCTTC. Encoded protein: CASRRTGPSDGYTF. The rearrangement links TRBV28 to TRBJ1-2, with 8 bases aligning to TRBD1. CDR3 length: 14 residues. CDR1 and CDR2 (germline): MDHEN, SYDVKM. The V and J ends lost 6 bases and 6 bases, in that order; junction bases with no gene match: 9.

In nucleotides, the CDR3 is TGTGCCATCAGTGAGACGGCTAGCGAGGGAGCATGGGAGACCCAGTACTTC. Amino acids: CAISETASEGAWETQYF. The chain has TRBV10-3 and TRBJ2-5, with a tentative D call TRBD2 (6 bases). Deletions cut 2 bases from V and 5 bases from J, with 21 bases between. This CDR3 comprises 17 residues. CDR1 and CDR2 from the germline V gene are ENHRY and SYGVKD.

The V gene is TRBV2, the J gene TRBJ1-4, with 10 bases fitting TRBD1. The junction had 16 bases not matched to a gene; V was cut back by 3 bases and J by 6 bases. This CDR3 has 19 amino acids. The V gene's germline CDR1 is SNHLY and CDR2 FYNNEI. The CDR3 loop reads CASSEGTGAITAGYEKLFF. The DNA of the CDR3 is TGTGCCAGCAGTGAGGGGACAGGGGCTATTACGGCCGGATATGAAAAACTGTTTTTT.

The V and J genes are TRBV5-8 and TRBJ1-3; D call uncertain. V shed 4 bases and J shed 0 bases, with 11 bases lying between them. The V gene's germline CDR1 is SGHTS and CDR2 YDEGEE. This CDR3 spans 15 amino acids. The CDR3 spells CASSAGPVSGNTIYF. In DNA, the CDR3 is TGTGCCAGCAGCGCGGGCCCCGTCTCTGGAAACACCATATATTTT.

The chain joins TRBV5-1 to TRBJ1-1; no firm D call. The germline V gene has CDR1 SGHRS and CDR2 YFSETQ. With 4 bases removed from V and 1 base from J, the gap between germline ends came to 11 bases. The CDR3 extends over 14 amino acids. CDR3 sequence: CASSPGSRNTEAFF. The CDR3 nucleotides are TGCGCCAGCAGCCCAGGAAGTAGGAACACTGAAGCTTTCTTT.

J is TRBJ1-3 and V is TRBV4-2, with D possibly TRBD1 on 5 matching bases. Trimming shortened V by 0 bases and J by 2 bases, and 8 bases separated the two germline ends. CDR1 is LGHNA, CDR2 YNFKEQ, per germline. CDR3 length equals 15 residues. The CDR3 DNA reads as TGTGCCAGCAGCCAAGACGCAGGGACTGGAAACACCATATATTTT. Its translation is CASSQDAGTGNTIYF.

V is TRBV29-1 and J is TRBJ2-6, with D uncertain. V lost 6 bases and J 2 bases, leaving 17 bases between the germline ends. Germline CDR1 and CDR2: SQVTM and ANQGSEA. There are 16 residues in the CDR3. The CDR3 sequence: CSVSGYALTGANVLTF. The CDR3, as DNA: TGCAGCGTATCAGGATATGCGCTGACTGGGGCCAACGTCCTGACTTTC.

This sequence joins TRBV25-1 and TRBJ1-5; weak D call: TRBD1 (5 bases). The CDR3 has 14 amino acids. Germline CDR1 MGHDK, CDR2 SYGVNS. Trimming removed 4 bases at V and 7 bases at J, with 14 bases between. This chain's CDR3 is CASSGSGEEQPQHF. CDR3 DNA: TGTGCCAGCAGTGGCTCGGGGGAAGAACAGCCCCAGCATTTT. The complete variable domain, with remaining parts taken from reference TRBV25-1 and TRBJ1-5, reads EADIYQTPRYLVIGTGKKITLECSQTMGHDKMYWYQQDPGMELHLIHYSYGVNSTEKGDLSSESTVSRIRTEHFPLTLESARPSHTSQYLCASSGSGEEQPQHFGDGTRLSIL.

This chain links TRBV27 with TRBJ2-5, with no clear D. CDR1 is MNHEY and CDR2 is SMNVEV in the germline V gene (reference sequence). Trimming removed 2 bases at V and 7 bases at J, with 17 bases between. The CDR3 loop spans 15 amino acids. As DNA, the CDR3 is TGTGCCAGCAGTTTAGGATCAGACTTAGTAAGGACCCAGTACTTC. Its protein is CASSLGSDLVRTQYF.

The genes are TRBV7-9 and TRBJ1-1; the D gene is possibly TRBD1 (5 bases). The CDR3 extends over 13 amino acids. CDR1 and CDR2 from the germline V gene are SEHNR and FQNEAQ (reference sequence). The CDR3 protein is CATLGHSNTEAFF. Here the CDR3 DNA reads TGTGCGACCTTGGGGCACTCCAACACTGAAGCTTTCTTT.

The chain carries TRBV6-1 and TRBJ2-7; 8 bases agree with TRBD1. The CDR3 runs 13 residues. The trim removed 7 bases at V and 6 bases at J, leaving 8 bases unmatched. Germline CDR1 and CDR2: MNHNS and SASEGT. The CDR3 region has the DNA TGTGCCAGCATGGACAGGGCTTGGGTCGAGCAGTACTTC. Its translation is CASMDRAWVEQYF.

The chain carries TRBV9 and TRBJ2-7, with 8 positions matching TRBD1. CDR1 is SGDLS, CDR2 YYNGEE, per germline. With V trimmed by 0 bases and J by 1 base, 3 bases remained unmatched. The CDR3 covers 15 residues. Here the CDR3 reads CASSVDGTGSYEQYF. The CDR3 DNA follows: TGTGCCAGCAGCGTAGACGGGACAGGTTCCTACGAGCAGTACTTC.

CDR3 residues: CASSDTSGASETQYF. CDR3 DNA sequence: TGTGCCAGCAGTGATACTAGCGGGGCATCAGAGACCCAGTACTTC. The V gene is TRBV6-4, the J gene TRBJ2-5; TRBD2 matches 10 bases. J lost 4 bases, V lost 3 bases, and 5 bases had no gene match. In germline, CDR1 is MRHNA, CDR2 SNTAGT. The CDR3 has 15 amino acids.

The J gene is TRBJ2-3, the V gene TRBV11-3, with a weak D call TRBD2 (5 bases). The CDR3 contains 18 residues. Trimming took off 1 base at V and 0 bases at J, with 17 bases between the two ends. The germline V gene encodes CDR1 SGHNT and CDR2 YENEEA. DNA for the CDR3: TGTGCCAGCAGCTTAGCCTGGGGAGAGACTTCTAGCACAGATACGCAGTATTTT. Translating it yields CASSLAWGETSSTDTQYF.

A note on this clone: The junction departs from germline at one end; a sequencing error may be responsible. The genes are TRBV6-6 and TRBJ1-2, with TRBD1 as a possible D gene (6 bases). The CDR3 has 13 amino acids. Germline V CDR1 and CDR2: MNHNY, SVGAGI (reference sequence). The DNA of the CDR3 is TGTGCCAGCGCGGAACCGGGGGGCAGTTTGAGGGTCTTC. It yields the protein CASAEPGGSLRVF.